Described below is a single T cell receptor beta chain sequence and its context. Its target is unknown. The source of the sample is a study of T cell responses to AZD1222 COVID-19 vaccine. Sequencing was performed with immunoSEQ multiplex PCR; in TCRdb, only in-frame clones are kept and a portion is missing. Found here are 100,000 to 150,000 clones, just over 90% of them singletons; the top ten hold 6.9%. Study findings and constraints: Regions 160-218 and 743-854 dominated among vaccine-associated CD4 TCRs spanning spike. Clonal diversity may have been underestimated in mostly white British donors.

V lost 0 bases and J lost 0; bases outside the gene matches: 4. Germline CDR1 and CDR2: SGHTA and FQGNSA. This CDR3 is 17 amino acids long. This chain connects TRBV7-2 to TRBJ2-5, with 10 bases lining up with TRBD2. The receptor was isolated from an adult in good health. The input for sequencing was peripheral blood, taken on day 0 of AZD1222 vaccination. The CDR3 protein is CASSLAASGGNQETQYF. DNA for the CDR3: TGTGCCAGCAGCTTAGCGGCTAGCGGGGGCAACCAAGAGACCCAGTACTTC.